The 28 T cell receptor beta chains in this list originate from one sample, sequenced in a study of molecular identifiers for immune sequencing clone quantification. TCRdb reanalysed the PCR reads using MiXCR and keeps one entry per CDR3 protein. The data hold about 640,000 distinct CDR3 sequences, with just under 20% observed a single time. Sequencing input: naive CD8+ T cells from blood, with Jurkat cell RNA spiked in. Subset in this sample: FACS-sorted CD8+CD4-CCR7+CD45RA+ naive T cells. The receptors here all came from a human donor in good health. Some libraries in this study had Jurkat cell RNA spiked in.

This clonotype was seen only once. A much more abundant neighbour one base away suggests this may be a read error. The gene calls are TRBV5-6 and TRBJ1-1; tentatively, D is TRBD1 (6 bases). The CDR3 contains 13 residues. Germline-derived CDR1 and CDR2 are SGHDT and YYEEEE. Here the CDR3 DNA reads TGTGCCAGCAGCTTAGGACAGTTCACTGAAGCTCTCTTT. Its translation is CASSLGQFTEALF.

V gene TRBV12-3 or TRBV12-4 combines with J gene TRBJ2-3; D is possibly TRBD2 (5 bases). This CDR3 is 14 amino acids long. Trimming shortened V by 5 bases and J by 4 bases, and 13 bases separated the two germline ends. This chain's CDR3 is CASSTLVPPDTQYF. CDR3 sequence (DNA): TGTGCCAGCAGTACACTAGTCCCCCCAGATACGCAGTATTTT.

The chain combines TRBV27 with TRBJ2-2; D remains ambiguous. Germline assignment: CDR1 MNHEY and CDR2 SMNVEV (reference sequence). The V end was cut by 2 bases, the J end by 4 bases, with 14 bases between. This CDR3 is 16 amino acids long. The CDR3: CASSLMPVASTGELFF. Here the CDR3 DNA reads TGTGCCAGCAGTTTAATGCCGGTCGCGAGCACCGGGGAGCTGTTTTTT.

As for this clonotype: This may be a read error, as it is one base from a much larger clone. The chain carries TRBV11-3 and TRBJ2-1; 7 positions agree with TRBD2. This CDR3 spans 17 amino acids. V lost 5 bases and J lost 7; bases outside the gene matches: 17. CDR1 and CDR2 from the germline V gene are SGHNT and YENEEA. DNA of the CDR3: TGTGCCAGCAGCCCGAGTTTCGTGGGAGGGCTTTCGAATGAGCAGTTCTTC. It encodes CASSPSFVGGLSNEQFF.

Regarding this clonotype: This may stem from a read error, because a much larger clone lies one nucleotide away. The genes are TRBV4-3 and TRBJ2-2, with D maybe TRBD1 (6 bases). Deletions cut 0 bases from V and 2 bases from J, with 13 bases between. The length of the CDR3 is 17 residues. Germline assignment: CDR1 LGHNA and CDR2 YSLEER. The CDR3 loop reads CASSQDIWDTNTGELFF. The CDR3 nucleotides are TGCGCCAGCAGCCAAGATATATGGGACACCAACACCGGGGAGCTGTTTTTT.

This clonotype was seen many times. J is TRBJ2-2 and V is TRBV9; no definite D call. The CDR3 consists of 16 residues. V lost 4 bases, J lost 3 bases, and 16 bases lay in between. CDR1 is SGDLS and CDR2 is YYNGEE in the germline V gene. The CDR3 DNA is TGTGCCAGCAGCCCCATGGGCCTAGAGTACACCGGGGAGCTGTTTTTT. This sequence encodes CASSPMGLEYTGELFF.

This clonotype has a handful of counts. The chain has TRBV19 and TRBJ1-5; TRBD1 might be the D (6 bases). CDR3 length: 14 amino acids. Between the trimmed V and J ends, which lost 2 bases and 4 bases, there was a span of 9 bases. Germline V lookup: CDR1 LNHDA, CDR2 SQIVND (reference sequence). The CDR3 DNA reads TGTGCCAGTAGTATATGGACAGTTAATCAGCCCCAGCATTTT. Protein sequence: CASSIWTVNQPQHF.

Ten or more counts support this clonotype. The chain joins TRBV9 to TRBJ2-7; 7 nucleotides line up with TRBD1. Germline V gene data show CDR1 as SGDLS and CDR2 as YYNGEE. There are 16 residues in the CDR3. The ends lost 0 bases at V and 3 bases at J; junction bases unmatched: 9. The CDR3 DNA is TGTGCCAGCAGCGTAGCTCCGTCGGCAGGGGGCTACGAGCAGTACTTC. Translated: CASSVAPSAGGYEQYF.

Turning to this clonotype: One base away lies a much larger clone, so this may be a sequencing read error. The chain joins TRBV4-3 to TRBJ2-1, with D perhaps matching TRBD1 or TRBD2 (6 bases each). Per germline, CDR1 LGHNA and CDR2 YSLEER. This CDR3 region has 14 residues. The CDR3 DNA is TGCGCCAGCAGCCAAGATAGGGGGGAAAATGTGCAGTTCTTC. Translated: CASSQDRGENVQFF.

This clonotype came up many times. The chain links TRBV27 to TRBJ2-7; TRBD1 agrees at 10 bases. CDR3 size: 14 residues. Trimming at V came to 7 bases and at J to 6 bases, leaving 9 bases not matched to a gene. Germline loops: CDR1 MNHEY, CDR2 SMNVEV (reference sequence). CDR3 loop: CASISRTGGGEQYF. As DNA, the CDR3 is TGTGCCAGCATTTCGAGGACAGGGGGTGGCGAGCAGTACTTC.

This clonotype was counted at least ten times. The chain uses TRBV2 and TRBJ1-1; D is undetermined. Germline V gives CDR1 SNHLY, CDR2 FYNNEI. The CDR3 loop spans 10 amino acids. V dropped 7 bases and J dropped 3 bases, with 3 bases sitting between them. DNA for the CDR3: TGTGCCAGCATCCACACTGAAGCTTTCTTT. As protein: CASIHTEAFF.

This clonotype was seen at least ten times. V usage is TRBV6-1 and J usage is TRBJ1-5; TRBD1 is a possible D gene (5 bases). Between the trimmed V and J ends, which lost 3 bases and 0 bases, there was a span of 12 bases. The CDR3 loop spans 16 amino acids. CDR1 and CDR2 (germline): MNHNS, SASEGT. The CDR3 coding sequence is TGTGCCAGCAGTGATCGAGGACAAGATAGCAATCAGCCCCAGCATTTT. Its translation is CASSDRGQDSNQPQHF.

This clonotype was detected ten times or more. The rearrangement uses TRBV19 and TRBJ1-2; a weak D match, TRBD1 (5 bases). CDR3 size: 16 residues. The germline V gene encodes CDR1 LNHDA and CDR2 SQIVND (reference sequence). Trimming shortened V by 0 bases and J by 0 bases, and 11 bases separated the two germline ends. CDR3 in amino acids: CASSIDGLTANYGYTF. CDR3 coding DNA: TGTGCCAGTAGTATAGACGGACTGACAGCTAACTATGGCTACACCTTC.

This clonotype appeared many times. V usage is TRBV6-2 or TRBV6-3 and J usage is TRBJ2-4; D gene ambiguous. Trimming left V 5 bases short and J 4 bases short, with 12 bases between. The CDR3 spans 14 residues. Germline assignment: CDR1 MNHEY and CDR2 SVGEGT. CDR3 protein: CASSETLPKNIQYF. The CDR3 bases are TGTGCCAGCAGTGAGACACTACCAAAAAACATTCAGTACTTC.

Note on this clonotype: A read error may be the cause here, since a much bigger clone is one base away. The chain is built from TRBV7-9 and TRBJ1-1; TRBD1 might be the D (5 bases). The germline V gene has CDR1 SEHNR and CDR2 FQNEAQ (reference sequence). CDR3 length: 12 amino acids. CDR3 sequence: CASRGVNTEALF. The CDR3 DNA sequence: TGTGCCAGCAGAGGGGTGAACACTGAAGCTCTCTTT.

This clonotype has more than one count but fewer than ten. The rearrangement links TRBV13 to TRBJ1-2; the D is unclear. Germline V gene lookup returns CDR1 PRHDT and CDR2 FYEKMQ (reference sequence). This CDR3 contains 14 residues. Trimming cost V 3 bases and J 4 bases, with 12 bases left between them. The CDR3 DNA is TGTGCCAGCAGCTTCGACCGGGAAGCCTATGGCTACACCTTC. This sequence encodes CASSFDREAYGYTF.

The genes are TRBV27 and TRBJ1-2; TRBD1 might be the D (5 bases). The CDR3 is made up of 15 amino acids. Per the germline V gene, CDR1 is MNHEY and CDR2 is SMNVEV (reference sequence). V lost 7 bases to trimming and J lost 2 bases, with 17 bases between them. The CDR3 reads CASMGTAYPNYGYTF. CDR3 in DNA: TGTGCCAGCATGGGGACGGCGTATCCGAACTATGGCTACACCTTC.

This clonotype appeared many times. CDR3 sequence reads: CASSSKGALGNEKLFF. The CDR3 DNA follows: TGTGCCAGCAGCTCCAAAGGGGCACTAGGAAATGAAAAACTGTTTTTT. The genes are TRBV7-9 and TRBJ1-4; D might be TRBD1 (5 bases). The germline CDR1 and CDR2 sequences are SEHNR and FQNEAQ (reference sequence). V was pared by 4 bases and J by 5 bases, with 17 bases between. The CDR3 has 16 residues.

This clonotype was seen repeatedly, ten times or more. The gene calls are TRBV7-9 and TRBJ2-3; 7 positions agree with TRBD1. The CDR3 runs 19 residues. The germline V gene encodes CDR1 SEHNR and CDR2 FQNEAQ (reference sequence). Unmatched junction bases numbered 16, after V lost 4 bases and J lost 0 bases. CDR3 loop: CASSSRGYRGITSTDTQYF. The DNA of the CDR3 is TGTGCCAGCAGCTCGCGAGGATACAGGGGAATAACTAGCACAGATACGCAGTATTTT.

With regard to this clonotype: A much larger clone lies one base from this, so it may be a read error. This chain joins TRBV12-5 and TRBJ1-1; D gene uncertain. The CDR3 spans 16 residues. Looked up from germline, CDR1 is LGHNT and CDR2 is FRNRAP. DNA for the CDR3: TGTGCTAGTGGTTTGGTACCTGAAGAGAGGAACACTGAAGCTTCCTTT. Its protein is CASGLVPEERNTEASF.

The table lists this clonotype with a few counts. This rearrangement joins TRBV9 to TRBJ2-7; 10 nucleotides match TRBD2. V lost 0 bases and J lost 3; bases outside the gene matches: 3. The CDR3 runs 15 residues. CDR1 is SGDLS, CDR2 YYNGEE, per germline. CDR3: CASSVGSSGSYEQYF. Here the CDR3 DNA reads TGTGCCAGCAGCGTAGGCTCTAGCGGGAGCTACGAGCAGTACTTC.

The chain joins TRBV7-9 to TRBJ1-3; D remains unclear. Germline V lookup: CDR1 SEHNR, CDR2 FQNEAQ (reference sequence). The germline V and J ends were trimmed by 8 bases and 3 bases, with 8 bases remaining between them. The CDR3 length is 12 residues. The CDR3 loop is CASRPIGNTIYF. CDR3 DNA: TGTGCCAGCCGCCCCATTGGAAACACCATATATTTT.

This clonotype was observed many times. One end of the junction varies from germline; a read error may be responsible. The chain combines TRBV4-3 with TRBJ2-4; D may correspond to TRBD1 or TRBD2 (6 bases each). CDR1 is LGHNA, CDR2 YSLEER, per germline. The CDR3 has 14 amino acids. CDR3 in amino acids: CASSQDRSGGAGNF. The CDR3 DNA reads TGCGCCAGCAGCCAAGATAGGTCCGGGGGCGCTGGGAACTTC.

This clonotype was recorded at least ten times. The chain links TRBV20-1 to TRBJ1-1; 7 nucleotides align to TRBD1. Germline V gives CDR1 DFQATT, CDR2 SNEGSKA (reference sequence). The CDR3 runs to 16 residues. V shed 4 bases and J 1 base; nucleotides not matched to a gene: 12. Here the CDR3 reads CSATDRVFDPNTEAFF. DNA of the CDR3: TGCAGTGCTACCGACAGGGTTTTCGACCCGAACACTGAAGCTTTCTTT.

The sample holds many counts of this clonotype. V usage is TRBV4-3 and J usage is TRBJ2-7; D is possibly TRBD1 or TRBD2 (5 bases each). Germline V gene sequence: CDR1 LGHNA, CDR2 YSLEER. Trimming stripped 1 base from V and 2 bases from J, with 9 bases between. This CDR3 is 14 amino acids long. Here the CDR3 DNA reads TGCGCCAGCAGCCAAGGCAGGGACCCCTACGAGCAGTACTTC. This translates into CASSQGRDPYEQYF.

Here the CDR3 reads CATSVDRGNNEQFF. For the CDR3, the DNA is TGTGCCACCAGTGTCGACAGGGGCAACAATGAGCAGTTCTTC. The chain recombines TRBV24-1 with TRBJ2-1, with TRBD1 matching 8 bases. This CDR3 spans 14 amino acids. CDR1 is KGHDR and CDR2 is SFDVKD in the germline V gene. Trimming removed 5 bases from V and 5 bases from J; junction bases left unmatched: 4.

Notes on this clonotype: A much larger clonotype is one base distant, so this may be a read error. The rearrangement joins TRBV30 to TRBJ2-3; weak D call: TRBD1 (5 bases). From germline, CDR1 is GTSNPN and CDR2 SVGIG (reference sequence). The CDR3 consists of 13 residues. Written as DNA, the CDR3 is TGTGCCTGGAGTGTCTTCAAGACAGATACGCGGTATTTT. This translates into CAWSVFKTDTRYF.

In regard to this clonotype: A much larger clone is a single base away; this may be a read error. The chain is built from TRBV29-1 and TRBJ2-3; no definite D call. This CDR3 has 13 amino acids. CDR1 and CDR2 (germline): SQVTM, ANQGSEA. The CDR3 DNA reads TGCTGCGTTGAAAAACCCCTCGAAGATACGCAGTATTTT. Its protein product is CCVEKPLEDTQYF.